The clone carrying this TCR beta chain was seen more than once but under ten times. Its specificity is unknown. This sample was included in a study of T-cell reconstitution after alpha-beta-depleted transplantation in children. The germline CDR1 and CDR2 sequences are SNHLY and FYNNEI. V gave up 3 bases and J gave up 4 bases, with 9 bases separating them. The length of the CDR3 is 14 residues. As it was prepared, the TCRbeta library received unique molecular identifiers. TCRdb itself ran the PCR reads through MiXCR, one entry per CDR3 protein. The sample includes 90,000 to 130,000 distinct CDR3 sequences, 5.5% to 7% of them seen just once. Whole-study findings and limits: Diversity of TCRbeta at day 60 was high in some patients, arising from surviving recipient T cells and thymic progenitors. At one year after transplant, newly produced T cells mostly accounted for T-cell counts and diversity.

The clonotype originates from a male patient between 2 and 15 years old who had a stem cell transplant for acute lymphoblastic leukemia, so the T cells may come from the graft donor. J is TRBJ2-2 and V is TRBV2; no clear D gene. The sample in question was PBMCs, mostly from graft donor cells, obtained 360 days after TCRalphabeta/CD19-depleted stem cell transplant. The CDR3 is CASSDPPGTGELFF. CDR3 in DNA: TGTGCCAGCAGTGATCCCCCAGGCACCGGGGAGCTGTTTTTT.